These 3 T cell receptor beta chains came from one sample sequenced in a study of post-analysis software for immune sequencing data (dated by TCRdb to the mid-2010s). No antigen has been identified for these receptors. Library preparation was by PCR. For sequencing, an Illumina HiSeq 2500 was employed. To reduce PCR and sequencing biases, unique molecular identifiers were built into the TCR beta cDNA libraries. The public reads were reanalyzed by TCRdb: fastp trimming at Q25, MiXCR alignment, in-frame beta chains only. Each entry is one CDR3 protein sequence, shown with its most common DNA and genes. The table for this sample lists hundreds of thousands of distinct CDR3 sequences; 25% to 30% of them were counted only once. 0.55% to 0.65% of the sample rests with the top ten. Broader findings and caveats from the paper: Significantly higher frequencies in patients than in controls were found for several TRBV segments, including TRBV5-6, TRBV5-1 and TRBV20-1.

Source material: blood. Source of these receptors: a girl aged 5-17 years with multiple sclerosis.

This sequence joins TRBV9 and TRBJ1-1; 9 nucleotides line up with TRBD1. Germline trimming cut 3 bases from V and 7 bases from J; bases unmatched to any gene: 7. Germline V gene sequence: CDR1 SGDLS, CDR2 YYNGEE. The length of the CDR3 is 14 residues. This CDR3 reads CASSALTGGGEAFF. The CDR3 DNA reads TGTGCCAGCAGCGCTCTAACAGGGGGCGGTGAAGCTTTCTTT.

The CDR3 spells CASSEWGTTPPADTQYF. The CDR3 region has the DNA TGTGCCAGCAGTGAATGGGGCACAACACCGCCAGCAGATACGCAGTATTTT. The chain recombines TRBV25-1 with TRBJ2-3; the D gene is possibly TRBD1 (5 bases). The germline CDR1 and CDR2 sequences are MGHDK and SYGVNS. This CDR3 spans 17 amino acids. V was shortened by 1 base and J by 4 bases, with 18 bases between the two germline ends.

This clonotype was seen only a few times. The rearrangement links TRBV7-2 to TRBJ2-3; D not certain. Per germline, CDR1 SGHTA and CDR2 FQGNSA. V shed 1 base and J shed 2 bases, with 13 bases lying between them. CDR3 length: 16 amino acids. CDR3 residues: CASSLVGEQSTDTQYF. The CDR3 DNA sequence: TGTGCCAGCAGCTTAGTGGGTGAACAGTCCACAGATACGCAGTATTTT.